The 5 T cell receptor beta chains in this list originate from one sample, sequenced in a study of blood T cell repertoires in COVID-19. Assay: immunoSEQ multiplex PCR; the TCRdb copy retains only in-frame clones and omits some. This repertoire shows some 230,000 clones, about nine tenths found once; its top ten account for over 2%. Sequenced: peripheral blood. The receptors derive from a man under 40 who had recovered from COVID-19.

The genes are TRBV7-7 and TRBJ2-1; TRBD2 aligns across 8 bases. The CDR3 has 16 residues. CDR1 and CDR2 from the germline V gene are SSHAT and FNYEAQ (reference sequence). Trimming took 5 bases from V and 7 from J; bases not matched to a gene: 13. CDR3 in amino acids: CASSPEVAGPRNEQFF. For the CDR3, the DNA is TGTGCCAGCAGCCCAGAAGTAGCGGGGCCCCGGAATGAGCAGTTCTTC.

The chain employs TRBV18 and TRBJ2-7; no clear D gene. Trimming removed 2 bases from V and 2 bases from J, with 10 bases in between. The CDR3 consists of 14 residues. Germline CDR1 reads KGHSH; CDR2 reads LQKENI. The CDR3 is CASSPGQSAYEQYF. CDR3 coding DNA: TGTGCCAGCTCACCAGGGCAGTCCGCCTACGAGCAGTACTTC. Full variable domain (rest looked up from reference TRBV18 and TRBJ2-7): NAGVMQNPRHLVRRRGQEARLRCSPMKGHSHVYWYRQLPEEGLKFMVYLQKENIIDESGMPKERFSAEFPKEGPSILRIQQVVRGDSAAYFCASSPGQSAYEQYFGPGTRLTVT.

This CDR3 is CATSDRRTADSSYGYTF. CDR3 bases: TGTGCCACCAGTGACCGTCGAACGGCGGACAGTTCCTATGGCTACACCTTC. The chain joins TRBV24-1 to TRBJ1-2, with D possibly being TRBD1 (6 bases). V was shortened by 4 bases and J by 4 bases, with 21 bases between the two germline ends. Per germline, CDR1 KGHDR and CDR2 SFDVKD. This CDR3 region has 17 residues.

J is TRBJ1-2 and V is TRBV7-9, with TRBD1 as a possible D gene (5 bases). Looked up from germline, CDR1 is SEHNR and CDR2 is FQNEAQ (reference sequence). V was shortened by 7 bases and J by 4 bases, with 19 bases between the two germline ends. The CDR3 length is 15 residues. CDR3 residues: CASIHEPGKVYGYTF. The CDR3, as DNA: TGTGCCAGCATCCATGAGCCAGGGAAGGTCTATGGCTACACCTTC.

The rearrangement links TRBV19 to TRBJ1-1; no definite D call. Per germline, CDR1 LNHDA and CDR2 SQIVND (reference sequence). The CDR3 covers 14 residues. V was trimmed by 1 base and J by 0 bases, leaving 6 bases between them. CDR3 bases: TGTGCCAGTAGTATAGGCAGTTTGAACACTGAAGCTTTCTTT. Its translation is CASSIGSLNTEAFF.